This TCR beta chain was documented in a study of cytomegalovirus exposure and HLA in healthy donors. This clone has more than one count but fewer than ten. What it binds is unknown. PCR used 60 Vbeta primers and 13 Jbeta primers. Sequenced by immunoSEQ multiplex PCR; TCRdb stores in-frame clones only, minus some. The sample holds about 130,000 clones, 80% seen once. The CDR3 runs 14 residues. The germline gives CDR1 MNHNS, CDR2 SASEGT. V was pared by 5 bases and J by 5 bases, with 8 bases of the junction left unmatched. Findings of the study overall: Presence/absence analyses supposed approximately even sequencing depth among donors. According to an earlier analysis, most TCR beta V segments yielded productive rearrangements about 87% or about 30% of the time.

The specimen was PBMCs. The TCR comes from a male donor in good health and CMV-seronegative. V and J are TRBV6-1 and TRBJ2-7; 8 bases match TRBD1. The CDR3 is CASSTQGAPDEQYF. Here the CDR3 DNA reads TGTGCCAGCAGTACCCAGGGGGCGCCTGACGAGCAGTACTTC.